One and the same sample provided the 31 T cell receptor beta chains below, sequenced in a study of blood T cell repertoires in COVID-19. Clones were read by immunoSEQ multiplex PCR, and TCRdb kept only the in-frame ones, dropping some. The sample has about 100,000 clones, around four fifths seen once. The sample consisted of peripheral blood. These TCRs come from a man aged 65 to 85 with active or convalescent COVID-19.

This rearrangement joins TRBV29-1 to TRBJ1-2; D is uncertain. V was pared by 6 bases and J by 4 bases, with 15 bases between. Germline V lookup: CDR1 SQVTM, CDR2 ANQGSEA. This CDR3 region has 13 residues. CDR3 nucleotides: TGCAGCGTGCGAGACCCGGGAGGCTATGGCTACACCTTC. Protein: CSVRDPGGYGYTF.

The rearrangement uses TRBV18 and TRBJ1-1; D gene ambiguous. Trimming pared 2 bases from V and 4 bases from J, leaving 14 bases between. The CDR3 loop spans 15 amino acids. Germline V gives CDR1 KGHSH, CDR2 LQKENI. The CDR3: CASSPLKRDLTEAFF. The CDR3 DNA sequence: TGTGCCAGCTCACCATTAAAGAGGGATCTCACTGAAGCTTTCTTT. Full variable domain (rest looked up from reference TRBV18 and TRBJ1-1): NAGVMQNPRHLVRRRGQEARLRCSPMKGHSHVYWYRQLPEEGLKFMVYLQKENIIDESGMPKERFSAEFPKEGPSILRIQQVVRGDSAAYFCASSPLKRDLTEAFFGQGTRLTVV.

In its sample, this clone was seen a few times. The chain recombines TRBV4-2 with TRBJ2-7; the match to TRBD1 covers 7 bases. This CDR3 contains 15 residues. Germline V gene sequence: CDR1 LGHNA, CDR2 YNFKEQ. The V segment lost 4 bases and the J segment 3 bases; nucleotides outside the gene matches: 9. This chain's CDR3 is CASSPSGGSLYEQYF. Written as DNA, the CDR3 is TGTGCCAGCAGCCCCTCAGGGGGTTCCCTCTACGAGCAGTACTTC.

The chain links TRBV10-3 to TRBJ2-7; D possibly corresponds to TRBD2 (5 bases). CDR3 length: 15 residues. Germline V gene lookup returns CDR1 ENHRY and CDR2 SYGVKD. Trimming removed 0 bases from V and 2 bases from J, with 11 bases in between. In DNA form, the CDR3 reads TGTGCCATCAGTGAGTCACCAAGCGGCACCTACGAGCAGTACTTC. Translating gives CAISESPSGTYEQYF.

V is TRBV25-1 and J is TRBJ1-4; D may be TRBD1 (6 bases). From germline, CDR1 is MGHDK and CDR2 SYGVNS. The CDR3 loop spans 13 amino acids. Trimming shortened V by 2 bases and J by 11 bases, and 12 bases separated the two germline ends. CDR3 coding DNA: TGTGCCAGCAGTGAACTGGGACAAAAGAAACTGTTTTTT. It translates to CASSELGQKKLFF.

The DNA of the CDR3 is TGTGCCAGCAGTTACTCCAGCGGGAGGCCGAAATGGGGTACGCAGTATTTT. Its protein is CASSYSSGRPKWGTQYF. V usage is TRBV6-2 or TRBV6-3 and J usage is TRBJ2-3; 9 bases align to TRBD2. The CDR3 is 17 residues long. Germline trimming cut 0 bases from V and 8 bases from J; bases unmatched to any gene: 12. Germline CDR1 and CDR2: MNHEY and SVGEGT.

The rearrangement uses TRBV5-1 and TRBJ2-3; no definite D call. This CDR3 has 14 amino acids. Germline V gene lookup returns CDR1 SGHRS and CDR2 YFSETQ. V was cut by 4 bases and J by 2 bases, with 11 bases left in between. The CDR3 nucleotides read TGCGCCAGCAGCCCCGCCTACCCCACAGATACGCAGTATTTT. Its protein is CASSPAYPTDTQYF.

A few counts support this clone. This chain uses TRBV12-3 or TRBV12-4 with TRBJ1-2; D ambiguous. V was cut by 2 bases and J by 5 bases, with 9 bases left in between. The CDR3 is 13 residues long. The CDR3 protein is CASSLLLAYGYTF. The DNA for the CDR3 is TGTGCCAGCAGTTTACTATTAGCGTATGGCTACACCTTC.

V usage is TRBV24-1 and J usage is TRBJ1-2, with TRBD1 identical over 9 bases. From germline, CDR1 is KGHDR and CDR2 SFDVKD. With V trimmed by 10 bases and J by 3 bases, 8 bases remained unmatched. This CDR3 spans 14 amino acids. CDR3: CATSDTGGDYGYTF. CDR3 DNA sequence: TGTGCCACTTCAGATACAGGGGGCGACTATGGCTACACCTTC.

This rearrangement joins TRBV7-3 to TRBJ2-5; the D gene is possibly TRBD2 (7 bases). Trimming took off 2 bases at V and 3 bases at J, with 13 bases between the two ends. CDR1 SGHTA and CDR2 FQGTGA come from the germline V gene. CDR3 length equals 15 residues. The CDR3 loop is CASSLAGRGEETQYF. The CDR3 DNA is TGTGCCAGCAGCTTAGCAGGGAGGGGGGAAGAGACCCAGTACTTC.

The chain carries TRBV28 and TRBJ1-2; 7 bases match TRBD1. CDR1 is MDHEN and CDR2 is SYDVKM in the germline V gene. This CDR3 region has 16 residues. Trimming cost V 5 bases and J 4 bases; bases outside gene matches: 13. CDR3 residues: CASSKYAGQVGYGYTF. The CDR3 DNA reads as TGTGCCAGCAGTAAATACGCTGGACAGGTTGGCTATGGCTACACCTTC.

The genes are TRBV29-1 and TRBJ2-1; TRBD2 agrees at 12 bases. V was clipped by 7 bases and J by 8 bases; unmatched bases: 12. The CDR3 runs 15 residues. Germline CDR1 is SQVTM and CDR2 is ANQGSEA. The CDR3 loop is CSGLPTSGGYYEQFF. DNA for the CDR3: TGCAGCGGCCTCCCCACTAGCGGGGGGTACTATGAGCAGTTCTTC.

The genes are TRBV30 and TRBJ2-7, with 12 bases fitting TRBD2. There are 15 residues in the CDR3. Germline V CDR1 and CDR2: GTSNPN, SVGIG (reference sequence). The V and J ends lost 2 bases and 6 bases, in that order; junction bases with no gene match: 8. CDR3 DNA: TGTGCCTGGAGTTGGACTAGCGGGAAATGGGTCGAGCAGTACTTC. This gives the protein CAWSWTSGKWVEQYF.

V is TRBV29-1 and J is TRBJ2-7; tentative D call: TRBD1 (5 bases). The CDR3 covers 14 residues. Trimming removed 1 base from V and 2 bases from J, with 12 bases in between. Looked up from germline, CDR1 is SQVTM and CDR2 is ANQGSEA. This CDR3 reads CSVEVTGLPYEQYF. CDR3 sequence (DNA): TGCAGCGTTGAAGTAACAGGTCTTCCCTACGAGCAGTACTTC.

This clone was seen just once. The chain joins TRBV7-9 to TRBJ2-3, with 8 bases aligning to TRBD1. V was clipped by 1 base and J by 4 bases; unmatched bases: 4. This CDR3 contains 15 residues. Germline assignment: CDR1 SEHNR and CDR2 FQNEAQ (reference sequence). In nucleotides, the CDR3 is TGTGCCAGCAGCTTAGGGTGGACAGGGCCAGATACGCAGTATTTT. This translates into CASSLGWTGPDTQYF.

This clone has a single count. The gene calls are TRBV6-2 or TRBV6-3 and TRBJ1-1; D not resolved. V was shortened by 2 bases and J by 5 bases, with 9 bases between the two germline ends. The length of the CDR3 is 13 residues. CDR1 MNHEY and CDR2 SVGEGT come from the germline V gene. In nucleotides, the CDR3 is TGTGCCAGCAGTTACGGAGGGATAACTGAAGCTTTCTTT. Translated: CASSYGGITEAFF.

This clone has only a few counts. The V gene is TRBV6-5, the J gene TRBJ1-2; D perhaps matches TRBD1 (5 bases). The CDR3 spans 13 residues. Trimming left V 10 bases short and J 2 bases short, with 14 bases between. Germline values: CDR1 MNHEY, CDR2 SVGAGI. The CDR3 is CATMTVRNYGYTF. CDR3 coding DNA: TGTGCCACCATGACAGTTAGGAACTATGGCTACACCTTC.

The chain links TRBV12-3 or TRBV12-4 to TRBJ2-1; D possibly corresponds to TRBD1 (5 bases). The CDR3 contains 13 residues. Between the trimmed V and J ends, which lost 5 bases and 4 bases, there was a span of 9 bases. The CDR3 loop reads CASSTRQYNEQFF. The DNA for the CDR3 is TGTGCCAGCAGTACCAGACAGTACAATGAGCAGTTCTTC.

The chain is built from TRBV30 and TRBJ2-2, with TRBD2 matching over 9 bases. CDR3 length: 14 residues. Germline-derived CDR1 and CDR2 are GTSNPN and SVGIG (reference sequence). V lost 8 bases, J lost 1 base, and 5 bases stayed unmatched. The CDR3 DNA sequence: TGTGCCGCGCTAGCGGGGCTGAACACCGGGGAGCTGTTTTTT. Its translation: CAALAGLNTGELFF. Using reference TRBV30 and TRBJ2-2 for the parts outside the CDR3, the full variable domain is SQTIHQWPATLVQPVGSPLSLECTVEGTSNPNLYWYRQAAGRGLQLLFYSVGIGQISSEVPQNLSASRPQDRQFILSSKKLLLSDSGFYLCAALAGLNTGELFFGEGSRLTVL.

V gene TRBV3-1 (or the pseudogene TRBV3-2) combines with J gene TRBJ1-5, with D possibly being TRBD1 (5 bases). Per the germline V gene, CDR1 is LGHDT and CDR2 is YNNKEL (reference sequence). V gave up 6 bases and J gave up 6 bases, with 15 bases separating them. The CDR3 covers 14 residues. The CDR3 DNA sequence: TGTGCCAGCAGTCTTTCGGCTGGGGCTCAGCCCCAGCATTTT. Its protein product is CASSLSAGAQPQHF.

The chain links TRBV11-2 to TRBJ1-1; D remains unclear. The CDR3 loop spans 14 amino acids. Between the trimmed V and J ends, which lost 7 bases and 0 bases, there was a span of 12 bases. Germline V lookup: CDR1 SGHAT, CDR2 FQNNGV. The CDR3 loop reads CASKISYMNTEAFF. CDR3 nucleotides: TGTGCCAGCAAGATAAGCTATATGAACACTGAAGCTTTCTTT.

There are many counts of this clone. The chain joins TRBV7-9 to TRBJ2-6; the D gene is possibly TRBD1 (5 bases). CDR3 size: 14 residues. CDR1 is SEHNR, CDR2 FQNEAQ, per germline (reference sequence). V was shortened by 5 bases and J by 4 bases, with 9 bases between the two germline ends. This chain's CDR3 is CASSLGAGANVLTF. The CDR3 DNA reads TGTGCCAGCAGCCTAGGGGCAGGGGCCAACGTCCTGACTTTC.

This clone occurred once. This chain links TRBV11-3 with TRBJ2-1, with 7 bases lining up with TRBD2. In germline, CDR1 is SGHNT, CDR2 YENEEA. J lost 3 bases, V lost 5 bases, and 7 bases had no gene match. The CDR3 is 15 residues long. The CDR3 bases are TGTGCCAGCAGCCGGGCGGCGGGGGTCTACAATGAGCAGTTCTTC. Protein: CASSRAAGVYNEQFF. Together with reference TRBV11-3 and TRBJ2-1, the CDR3 gives the full variable domain: EAGVVQSPRYKIIEKKQPVAFWCNPISGHNTLYWYLQNLGQGPELLIRYENEEAVDDSQLPKDRFSAERLKGVDSTLKIQPAELGDSAVYLCASSRAAGVYNEQFFGPGTRLTVL.

This clone was picked up a small number of times. This chain connects TRBV7-9 to TRBJ2-2; TRBD1 agrees at 9 bases. V shed 1 base, J shed 6 bases, and the junction held 3 bases outside the gene matches. Germline-derived CDR1 and CDR2 are SEHNR and FQNEAQ (reference sequence). This CDR3 spans 15 amino acids. This CDR3 reads CASSLGTGAAGELFF. CDR3 in DNA: TGTGCCAGCAGCTTAGGGACAGGGGCGGCCGGGGAGCTGTTTTTT.

This clone was seen a single time. V is TRBV5-1 and J is TRBJ2-3; 7 nucleotides agree with TRBD1. The CDR3 totals 14 residues. Trimming at V came to 3 bases and at J to 8 bases, leaving 9 bases not matched to a gene. Germline assignment: CDR1 SGHRS and CDR2 YFSETQ. For the CDR3, the DNA is TGCGCCAGCAGCTCCGTTACAGGGGCAGGTACGCAGTATTTT. Translation: CASSSVTGAGTQYF.

V gene TRBV24-1 combines with J gene TRBJ2-1; TRBD2 might be the D (6 bases). Trimming shortened V by 6 bases and J by 0 bases, and 14 bases separated the two germline ends. The CDR3 spans 16 residues. Germline CDR1 KGHDR, CDR2 SFDVKD. CDR3: CATSFPRGSSYNEQFF. The CDR3 coding sequence is TGTGCCACCAGTTTCCCTCGGGGGTCCTCCTACAATGAGCAGTTCTTC.

This clone was seen repeatedly, ten times or more. The CDR3 protein is CASSLTRGATKFF. In DNA, the CDR3 is TGTGCCAGCAGCTTGACGCGGGGGGCCACAAAGTTCTTC. The chain recombines TRBV5-6 with TRBJ2-1, with TRBD2 identical over 8 bases. The length of the CDR3 is 13 residues. Germline V gives CDR1 SGHDT, CDR2 YYEEEE. Losses at the gene ends were 1 base for V and 14 bases for J; bases not matched to a gene: 8. Complete variable domain (other parts from reference TRBV5-6 and TRBJ2-1): DAGVTQSPTHLIKTRGQQVTLRCSPKSGHDTVSWYQQALGQGPQFIFQYYEEEERQRGNFPDRFSGHQFPNYSSELNVNALLLGDSALYLCASSLTRGATKFFGPGTRLTVL.

The V and J genes are TRBV24-1 and TRBJ2-3; 9 bases are shared with TRBD2. CDR1 is KGHDR and CDR2 is SFDVKD in the germline V gene. V shed 0 bases, J shed 2 bases, and the junction held 8 bases outside the gene matches. CDR3 size: 18 residues. As DNA, the CDR3 is TGTGCCACCAGTGATTTGGCGGGGGGGCCTGGGCTCACAGATACGCAGTATTTT. Its protein product is CATSDLAGGPGLTDTQYF.

V and J are TRBV19 and TRBJ1-2; possible D gene TRBD1, 5 bases. Trimming took 4 bases from V and 8 from J, leaving 20 bases between them. The germline V gene has CDR1 LNHDA and CDR2 SQIVND (reference sequence). The CDR3 covers 15 residues. As DNA, the CDR3 is TGTGCCAGTAGTACGGACGGGACTTCTTCGTACGGCTACACCTTC. Translated: CASSTDGTSSYGYTF.

The chain links TRBV10-1 to TRBJ2-2; weak D call: TRBD1 (5 bases). CDR3 size: 12 residues. Germline lookup yields CDR1 WNHNN and CDR2 SYGVQD (reference sequence). Trimming left V 11 bases short and J 1 base short, with 8 bases between. CDR3 coding DNA: TGCGCCGGGGCAGGGAACACCGGGGAGCTGTTTTTT. Its protein product is CAGAGNTGELFF.

The chain joins TRBV19 to TRBJ1-5; no definite D call. The V gene lost 9 bases and the J gene lost 4 bases, with 13 bases spanning the gap. Germline V gene data show CDR1 as LNHDA and CDR2 as SQIVND (reference sequence). The CDR3 has 13 amino acids. In nucleotides, the CDR3 is TGTGCCAGCGCCAAGAAGCCTAATCAGCCCCAGCATTTT. This codes for CASAKKPNQPQHF.